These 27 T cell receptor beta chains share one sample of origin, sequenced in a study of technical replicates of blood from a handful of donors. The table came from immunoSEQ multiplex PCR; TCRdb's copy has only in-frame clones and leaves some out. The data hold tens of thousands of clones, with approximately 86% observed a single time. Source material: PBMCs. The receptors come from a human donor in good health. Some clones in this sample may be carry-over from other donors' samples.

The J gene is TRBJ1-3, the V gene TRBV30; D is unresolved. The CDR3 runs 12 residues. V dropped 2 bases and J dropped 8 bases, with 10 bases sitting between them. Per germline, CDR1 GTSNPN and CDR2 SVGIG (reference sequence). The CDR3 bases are TGTGCCTGGAGTATCTCGGGGTACACCATATATTTT. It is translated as CAWSISGYTIYF.

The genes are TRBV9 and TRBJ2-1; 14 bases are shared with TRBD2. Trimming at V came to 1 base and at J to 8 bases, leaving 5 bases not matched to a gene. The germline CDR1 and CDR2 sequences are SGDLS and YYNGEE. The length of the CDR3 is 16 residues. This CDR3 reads CASSVRLAGGLDEQFF. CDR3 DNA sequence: TGTGCCAGCAGCGTACGACTAGCGGGGGGGTTGGATGAGCAGTTCTTC.

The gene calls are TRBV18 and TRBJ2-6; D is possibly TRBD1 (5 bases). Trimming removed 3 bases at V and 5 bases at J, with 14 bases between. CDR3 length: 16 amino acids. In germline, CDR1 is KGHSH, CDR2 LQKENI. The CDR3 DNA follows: TGTGCCAGCTCACCCGACAGTACCTATCGGGCCAACGTCCTGACTTTC. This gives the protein CASSPDSTYRANVLTF.

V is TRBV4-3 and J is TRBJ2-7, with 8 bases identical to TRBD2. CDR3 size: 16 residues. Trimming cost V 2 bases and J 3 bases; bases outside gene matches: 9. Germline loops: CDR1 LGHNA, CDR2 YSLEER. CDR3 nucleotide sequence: TGCGCCAGCAGCCAAATAGCCAGCGGGAGTCTCTACGAGCAGTACTTC. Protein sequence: CASSQIASGSLYEQYF.

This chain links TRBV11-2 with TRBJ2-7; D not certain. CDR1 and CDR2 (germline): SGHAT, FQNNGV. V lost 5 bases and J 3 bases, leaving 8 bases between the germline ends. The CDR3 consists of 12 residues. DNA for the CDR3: TGTGCCAGCAGCCCCCGAGGCTACGAGCAGTACTTC. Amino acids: CASSPRGYEQYF.

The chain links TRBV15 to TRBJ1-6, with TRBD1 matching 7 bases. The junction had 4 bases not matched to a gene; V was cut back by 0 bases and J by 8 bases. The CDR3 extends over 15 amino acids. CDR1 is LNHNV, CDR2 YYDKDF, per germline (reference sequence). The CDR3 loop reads CATSRDEGADSPLHF. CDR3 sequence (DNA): TGTGCCACCAGCAGAGATGAGGGGGCTGATTCACCCCTCCACTTT. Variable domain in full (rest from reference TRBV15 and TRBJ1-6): DAMVIQNPRYQVTQFGKPVTLSCSQTLNHNVMYWYQQKSSQAPKLLFHYYDKDFNNEADTPDNFQSRRPNTSFCFLDIRSPGLGDTAMYLCATSRDEGADSPLHFGNGTRLTVT.

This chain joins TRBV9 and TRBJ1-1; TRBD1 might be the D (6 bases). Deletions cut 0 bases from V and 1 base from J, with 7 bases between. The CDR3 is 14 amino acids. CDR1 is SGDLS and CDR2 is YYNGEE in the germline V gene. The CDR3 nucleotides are TGTGCCAGCAGCGTAGGCAGGGGGAACACTGAAGCTTTCTTT. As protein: CASSVGRGNTEAFF.

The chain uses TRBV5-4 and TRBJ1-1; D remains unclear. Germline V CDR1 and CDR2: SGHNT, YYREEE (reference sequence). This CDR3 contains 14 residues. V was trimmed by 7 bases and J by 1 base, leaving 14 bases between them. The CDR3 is CASHAGLGNTEAFF. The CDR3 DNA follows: TGTGCCAGCCACGCGGGCCTGGGGAACACTGAAGCTTTCTTT.

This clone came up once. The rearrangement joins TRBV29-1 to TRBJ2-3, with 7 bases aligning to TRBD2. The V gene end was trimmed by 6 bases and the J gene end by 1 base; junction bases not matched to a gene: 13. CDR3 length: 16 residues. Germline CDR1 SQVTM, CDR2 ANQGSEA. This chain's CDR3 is CSVAEPSGERTDTQYF. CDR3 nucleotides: TGCAGCGTCGCCGAACCTAGCGGAGAACGCACAGATACGCAGTATTTT.

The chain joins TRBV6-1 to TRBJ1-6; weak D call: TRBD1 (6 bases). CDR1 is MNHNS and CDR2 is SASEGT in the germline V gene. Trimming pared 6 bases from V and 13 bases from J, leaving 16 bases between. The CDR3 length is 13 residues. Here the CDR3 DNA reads TGTGCCAGCAGCTCGGACAGAGGGGCCCCCCTCCACTTT. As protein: CASSSDRGAPLHF.

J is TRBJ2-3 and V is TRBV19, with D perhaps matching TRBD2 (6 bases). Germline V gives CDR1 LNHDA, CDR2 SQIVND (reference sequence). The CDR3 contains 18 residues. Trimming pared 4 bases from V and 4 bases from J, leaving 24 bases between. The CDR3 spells CASSTKPPRLVGADTQYF. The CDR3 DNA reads TGTGCCAGTAGTACAAAACCTCCTAGACTAGTAGGGGCAGATACGCAGTATTTT.

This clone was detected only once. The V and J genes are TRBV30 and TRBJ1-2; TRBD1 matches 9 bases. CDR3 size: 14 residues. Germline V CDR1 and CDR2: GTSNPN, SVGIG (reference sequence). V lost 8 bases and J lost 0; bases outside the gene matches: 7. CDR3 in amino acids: CARDREGTNYGYTF. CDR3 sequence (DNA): TGTGCCCGGGACAGGGAGGGGACTAACTATGGCTACACCTTC.

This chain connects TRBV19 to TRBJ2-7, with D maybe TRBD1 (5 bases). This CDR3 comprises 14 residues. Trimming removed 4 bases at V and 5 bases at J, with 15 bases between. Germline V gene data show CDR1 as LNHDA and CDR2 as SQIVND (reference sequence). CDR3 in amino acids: CASSSSQGLDEQYF. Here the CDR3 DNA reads TGTGCCAGTAGTAGCTCTCAGGGTCTCGACGAGCAGTACTTC.

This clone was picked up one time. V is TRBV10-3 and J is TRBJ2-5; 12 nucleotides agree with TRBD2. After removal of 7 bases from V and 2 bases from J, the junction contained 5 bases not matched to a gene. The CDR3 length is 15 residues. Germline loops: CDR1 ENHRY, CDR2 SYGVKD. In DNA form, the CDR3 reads TGTGCCATCAAGGGTGGACTAGCGGGGCAAGAGACCCAGTACTTC. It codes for CAIKGGLAGQETQYF.

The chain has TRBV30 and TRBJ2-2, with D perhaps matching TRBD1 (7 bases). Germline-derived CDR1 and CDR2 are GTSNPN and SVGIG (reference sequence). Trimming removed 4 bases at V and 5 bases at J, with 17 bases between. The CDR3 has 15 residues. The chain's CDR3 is CAWNYGQGGTGELFF. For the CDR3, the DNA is TGTGCCTGGAATTATGGGCAGGGGGGAACCGGGGAGCTGTTTTTT.

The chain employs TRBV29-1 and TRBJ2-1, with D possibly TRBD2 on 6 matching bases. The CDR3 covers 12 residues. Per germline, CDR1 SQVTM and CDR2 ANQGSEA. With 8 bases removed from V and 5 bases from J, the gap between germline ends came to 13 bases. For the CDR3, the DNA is TGCAGCTTTCTTCGGGGGAACAATGAGCAGTTCTTC. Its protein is CSFLRGNNEQFF.

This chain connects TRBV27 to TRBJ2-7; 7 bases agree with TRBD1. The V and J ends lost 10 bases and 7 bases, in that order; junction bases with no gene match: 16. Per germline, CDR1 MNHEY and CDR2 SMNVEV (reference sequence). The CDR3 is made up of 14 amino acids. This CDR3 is CATKGGQLFREQYF. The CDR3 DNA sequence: TGTGCCACCAAAGGGGGACAGCTCTTTCGAGAGCAGTACTTC.

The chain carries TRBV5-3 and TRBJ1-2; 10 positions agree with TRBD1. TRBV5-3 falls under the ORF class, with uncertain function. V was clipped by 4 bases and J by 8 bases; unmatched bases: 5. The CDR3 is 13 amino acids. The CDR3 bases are TGTGCCAGAAGCCCAGGGACAGGGGTCGGCTACACCTTC. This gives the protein CARSPGTGVGYTF.

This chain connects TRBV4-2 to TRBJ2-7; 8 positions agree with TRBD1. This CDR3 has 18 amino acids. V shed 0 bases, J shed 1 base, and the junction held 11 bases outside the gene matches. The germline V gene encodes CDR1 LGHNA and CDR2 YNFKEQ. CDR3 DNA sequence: TGTGCCAGCAGCCAAGACATTTGGGTGGGACAGGCATCCTACGAGCAGTACTTC. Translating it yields CASSQDIWVGQASYEQYF.

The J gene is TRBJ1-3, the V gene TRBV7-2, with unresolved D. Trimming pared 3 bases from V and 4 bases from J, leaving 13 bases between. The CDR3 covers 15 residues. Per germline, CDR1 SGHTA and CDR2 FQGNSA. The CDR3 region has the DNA TGTGCCAGCAGCTTCTATAGATATATAGGAAACACCATATATTTT. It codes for CASSFYRYIGNTIYF.

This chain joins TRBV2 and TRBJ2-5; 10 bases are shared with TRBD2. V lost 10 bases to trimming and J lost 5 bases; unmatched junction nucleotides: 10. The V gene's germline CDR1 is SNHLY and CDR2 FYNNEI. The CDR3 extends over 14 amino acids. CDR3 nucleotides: TGTGCCACCACATCCCTAGCGGGAGTGGAGACCCAGTACTTC. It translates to CATTSLAGVETQYF.

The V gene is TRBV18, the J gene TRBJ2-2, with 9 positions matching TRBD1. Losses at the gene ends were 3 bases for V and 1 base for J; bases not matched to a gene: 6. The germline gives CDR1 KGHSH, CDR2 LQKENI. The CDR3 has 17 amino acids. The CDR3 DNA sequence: TGTGCCAGCTCACCCCCTGGGACAGGGCTGAACACCGGGGAGCTGTTTTTT. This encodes CASSPPGTGLNTGELFF.

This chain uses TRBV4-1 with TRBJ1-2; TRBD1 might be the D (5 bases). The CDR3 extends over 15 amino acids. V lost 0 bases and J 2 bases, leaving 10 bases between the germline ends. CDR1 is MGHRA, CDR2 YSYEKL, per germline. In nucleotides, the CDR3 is TGCGCCAGCAGCCAAGATCGTTACAGGAACTATGGCTACACCTTC. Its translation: CASSQDRYRNYGYTF.

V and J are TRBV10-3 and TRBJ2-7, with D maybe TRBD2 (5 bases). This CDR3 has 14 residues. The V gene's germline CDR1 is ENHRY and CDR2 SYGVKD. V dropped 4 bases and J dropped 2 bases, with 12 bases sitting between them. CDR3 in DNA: TGTGCCATCAGTGGGAGGCCCAACGCCTACGAGCAGTACTTC. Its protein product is CAISGRPNAYEQYF.

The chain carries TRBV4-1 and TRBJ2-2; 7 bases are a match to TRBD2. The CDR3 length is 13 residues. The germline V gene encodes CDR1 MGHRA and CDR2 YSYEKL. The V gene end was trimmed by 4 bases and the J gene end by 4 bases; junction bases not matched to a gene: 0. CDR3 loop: CASSPSGTGELFF. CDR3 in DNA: TGCGCCAGCAGCCCTAGCGGCACCGGGGAGCTGTTTTTT.

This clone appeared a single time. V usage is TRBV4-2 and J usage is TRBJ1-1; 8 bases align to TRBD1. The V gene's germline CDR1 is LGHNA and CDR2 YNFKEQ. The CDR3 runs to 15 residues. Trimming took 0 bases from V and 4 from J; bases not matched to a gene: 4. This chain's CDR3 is CASSQDTGGGTEAFF. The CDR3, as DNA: TGTGCCAGCAGCCAAGATACAGGGGGTGGCACTGAAGCTTTCTTT.

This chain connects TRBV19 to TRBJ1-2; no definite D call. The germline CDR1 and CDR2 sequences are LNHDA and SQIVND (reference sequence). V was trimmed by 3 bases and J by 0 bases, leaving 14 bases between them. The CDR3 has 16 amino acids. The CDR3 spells CASSMRGPTPNYGYTF. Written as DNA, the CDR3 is TGTGCCAGTAGTATGCGAGGCCCCACACCTAACTATGGCTACACCTTC. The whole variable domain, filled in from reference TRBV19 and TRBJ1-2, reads DGGITQSPKYLFRKEGQNVTLSCEQNLNHDAMYWYRQDPGQGLRLIYYSQIVNDFQKGDIAEGYSVSREKKESFPLTVTSAQKNPTAFYLCASSMRGPTPNYGYTFGSGTRLTVV.